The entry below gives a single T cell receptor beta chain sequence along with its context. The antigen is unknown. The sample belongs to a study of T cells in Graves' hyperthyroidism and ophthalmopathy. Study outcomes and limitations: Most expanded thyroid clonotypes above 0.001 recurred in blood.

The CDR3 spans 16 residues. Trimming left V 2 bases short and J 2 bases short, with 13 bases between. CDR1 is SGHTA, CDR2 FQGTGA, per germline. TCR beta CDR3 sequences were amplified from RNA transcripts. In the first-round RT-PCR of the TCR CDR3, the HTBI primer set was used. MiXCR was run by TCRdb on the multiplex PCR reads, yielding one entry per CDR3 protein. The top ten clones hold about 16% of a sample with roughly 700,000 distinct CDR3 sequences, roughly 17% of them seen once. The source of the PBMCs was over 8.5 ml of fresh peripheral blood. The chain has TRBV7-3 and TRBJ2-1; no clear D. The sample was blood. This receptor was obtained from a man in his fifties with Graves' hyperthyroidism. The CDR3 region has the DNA TGTGCCAGCAGCTTAGAGGTCTCCCCCCCCTACAATGAGCAGTTCTTC. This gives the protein CASSLEVSPPYNEQFF.